At least ten counts were recorded for the clone carrying this TCR beta chain. What it recognizes is unknown. The V and J ends lost 5 bases and 13 bases respectively, with 21 bases between them. The CDR3 consists of 14 residues. This specimen belongs to a study of CD8 T cells in ankylosing spondylitis. TCRdb processed the 5' RACE reads anew with MiXCR; each CDR3 protein has one entry. This repertoire shows about 440,000 distinct CDR3 sequences, approximately 17% found once; its top ten account for around 0.92%. The study, taken as a whole, reports: A motif in TCR beta, a set of about 8 highly homologous variants, appeared characteristic of ankylosing spondylitis blood.

The sequencing sample was made of blood, either unsorted or a sorted T cell fraction (not recorded which). This sequence originates from a male donor with ankylosing spondylitis. The chain combines TRBV12-3 or TRBV12-4 with TRBJ2-1; D is perhaps TRBD1 or TRBD2 (7 bases each). The CDR3 DNA follows: TGTGCCAGCAGTCCCGGGGAGGGTGACAGGGTACAGTTCTTC. Residues: CASSPGEGDRVQFF.